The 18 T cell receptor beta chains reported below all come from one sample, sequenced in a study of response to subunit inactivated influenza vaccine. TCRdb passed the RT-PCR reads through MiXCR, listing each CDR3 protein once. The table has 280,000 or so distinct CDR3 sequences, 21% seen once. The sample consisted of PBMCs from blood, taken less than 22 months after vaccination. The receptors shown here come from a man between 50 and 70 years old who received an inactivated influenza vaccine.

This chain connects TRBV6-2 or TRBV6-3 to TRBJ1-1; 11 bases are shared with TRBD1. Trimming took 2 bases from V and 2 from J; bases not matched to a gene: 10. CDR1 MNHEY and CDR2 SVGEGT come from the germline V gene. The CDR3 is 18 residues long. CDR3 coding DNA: TGTGCCAGCAGTTACCTCCTTGGACAGGGGGCCCCCAACACTGAAGCTTTCTTT. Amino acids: CASSYLLGQGAPNTEAFF.

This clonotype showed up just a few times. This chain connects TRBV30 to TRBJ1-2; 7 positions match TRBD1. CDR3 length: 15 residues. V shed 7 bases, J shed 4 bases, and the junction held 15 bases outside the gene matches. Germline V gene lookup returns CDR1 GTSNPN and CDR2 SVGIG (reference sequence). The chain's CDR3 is CAYSTGRSVTYGYTF. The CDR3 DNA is TGTGCCTACTCGACAGGGCGCTCGGTTACCTATGGCTACACCTTC.

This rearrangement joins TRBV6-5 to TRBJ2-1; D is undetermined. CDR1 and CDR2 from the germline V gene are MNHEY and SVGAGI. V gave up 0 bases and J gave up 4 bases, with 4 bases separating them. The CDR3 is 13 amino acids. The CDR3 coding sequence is TGTGCCAGCAGTTACTCCGGATACAATGAGCAGTTCTTC. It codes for CASSYSGYNEQFF.

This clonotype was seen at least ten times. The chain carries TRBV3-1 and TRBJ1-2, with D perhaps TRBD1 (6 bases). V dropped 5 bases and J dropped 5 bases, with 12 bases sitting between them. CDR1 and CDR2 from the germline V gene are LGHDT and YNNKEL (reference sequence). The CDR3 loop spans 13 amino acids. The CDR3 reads CASSGGRAYGYTF. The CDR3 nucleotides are TGTGCCAGCAGCGGGGGCAGGGCATATGGCTACACCTTC.

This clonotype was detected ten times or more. CDR3 amino acids: CASRPTGNSYEQYF. DNA of the CDR3: TGTGCCAGCAGACCCACGGGAAACTCCTACGAGCAGTACTTC. The chain links TRBV7-8 to TRBJ2-7, with a tentative D call TRBD2 (5 bases). Germline loops: CDR1 SGHVS, CDR2 FQNEAQ. V lost 6 bases to trimming and J lost 0 bases, with 12 bases between them. The CDR3 sequence is 14 residues long.

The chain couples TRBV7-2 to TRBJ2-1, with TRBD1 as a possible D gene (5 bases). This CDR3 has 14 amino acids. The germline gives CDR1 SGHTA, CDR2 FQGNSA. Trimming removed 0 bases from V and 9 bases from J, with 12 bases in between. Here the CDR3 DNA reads TGTGCCAGCAGCTTAGCTCTGGGGCGGAGTGAGCAGTTCTTC. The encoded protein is CASSLALGRSEQFF. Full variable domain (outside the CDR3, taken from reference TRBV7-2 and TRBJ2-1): GAGVSQSPSNKVTEKGKDVELRCDPISGHTALYWYRQSLGQGLEFLIYFQGNSAPDKSGLPSDRFSAERTGGSVSTLTIQRTQQEDSAVYLCASSLALGRSEQFFGPGTRLTVL.

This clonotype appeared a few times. CDR3 nucleotide sequence: TGTGCCAGCTTACGACAGGGGAGGCTCACTGAAGCTTTCTTT. Translating gives CASLRQGRLTEAFF. This chain uses TRBV6-2 or TRBV6-3 with TRBJ1-1, with 8 bases fitting TRBD1. With 8 bases clipped from V and 4 bases from J, the junction kept 9 bases outside the gene matches. Germline lookup yields CDR1 MNHEY and CDR2 SVGEGT. This CDR3 comprises 14 residues.

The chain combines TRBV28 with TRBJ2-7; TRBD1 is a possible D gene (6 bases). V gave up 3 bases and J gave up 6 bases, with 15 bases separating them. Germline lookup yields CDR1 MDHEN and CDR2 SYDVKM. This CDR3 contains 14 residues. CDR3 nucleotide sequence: TGTGCCAGCAGTTTGTATCTACGCAGGGGCGAGCAGTACTTC. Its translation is CASSLYLRRGEQYF.

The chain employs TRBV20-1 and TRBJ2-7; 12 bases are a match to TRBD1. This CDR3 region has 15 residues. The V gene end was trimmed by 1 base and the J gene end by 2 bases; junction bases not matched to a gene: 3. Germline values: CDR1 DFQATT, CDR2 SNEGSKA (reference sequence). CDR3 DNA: TGCAGTGCTAGAGGCCGGGACAGGGGGCCCTACGAGCAGTACTTC. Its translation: CSARGRDRGPYEQYF.

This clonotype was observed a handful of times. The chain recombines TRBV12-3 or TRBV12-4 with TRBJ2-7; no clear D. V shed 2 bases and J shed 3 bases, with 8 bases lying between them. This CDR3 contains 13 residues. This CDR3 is CASSLSELYEQYF. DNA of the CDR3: TGTGCCAGCAGTTTAAGCGAGCTCTACGAGCAGTACTTC.

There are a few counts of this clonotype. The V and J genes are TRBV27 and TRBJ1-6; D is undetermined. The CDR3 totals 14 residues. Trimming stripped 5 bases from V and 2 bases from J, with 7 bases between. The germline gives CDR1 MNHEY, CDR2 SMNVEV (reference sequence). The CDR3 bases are TGTGCCAGCAGTACCCGGGCCTATAATTCACCCCTCCACTTT. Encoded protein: CASSTRAYNSPLHF.

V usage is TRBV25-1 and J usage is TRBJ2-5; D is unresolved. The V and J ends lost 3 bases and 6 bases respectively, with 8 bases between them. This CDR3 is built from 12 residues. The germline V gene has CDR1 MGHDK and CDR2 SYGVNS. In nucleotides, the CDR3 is TGTGCCAGCAGTGATTCATCCCAGACCCAGTACTTC. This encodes CASSDSSQTQYF.

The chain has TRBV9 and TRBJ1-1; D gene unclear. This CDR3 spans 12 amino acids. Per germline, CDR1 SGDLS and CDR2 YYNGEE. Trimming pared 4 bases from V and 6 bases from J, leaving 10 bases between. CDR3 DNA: TGTGCCAGCAGCCGACATGGGTCTGAAGCTTTCTTT. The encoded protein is CASSRHGSEAFF.

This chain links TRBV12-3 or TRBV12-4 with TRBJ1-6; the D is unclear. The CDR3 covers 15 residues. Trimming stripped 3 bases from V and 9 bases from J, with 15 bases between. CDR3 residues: CASSFESRSGSPLHF. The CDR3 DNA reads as TGTGCCAGCAGTTTTGAATCCCGAAGCGGTTCACCCCTCCACTTT.

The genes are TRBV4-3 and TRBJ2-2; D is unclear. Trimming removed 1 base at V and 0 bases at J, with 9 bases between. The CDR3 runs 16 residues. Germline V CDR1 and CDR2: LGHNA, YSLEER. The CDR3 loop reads CASSQGQTANTGELFF. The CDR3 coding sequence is TGCGCCAGCAGCCAAGGACAAACCGCGAACACCGGGGAGCTGTTTTTT.

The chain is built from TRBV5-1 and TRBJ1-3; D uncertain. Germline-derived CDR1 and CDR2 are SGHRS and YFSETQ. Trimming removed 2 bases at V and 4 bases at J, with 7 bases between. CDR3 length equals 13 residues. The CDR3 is CASSFRGGNTIYF. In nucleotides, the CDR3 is TGCGCCAGCAGCTTTAGAGGAGGAAACACCATATATTTT.

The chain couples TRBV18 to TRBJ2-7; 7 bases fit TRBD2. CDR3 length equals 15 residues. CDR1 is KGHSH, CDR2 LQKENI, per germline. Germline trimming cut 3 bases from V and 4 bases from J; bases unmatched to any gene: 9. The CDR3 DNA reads TGTGCCAGCTCACCGGTGGCTAGCGGACTTTACGAGCAGTACTTC. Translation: CASSPVASGLYEQYF.

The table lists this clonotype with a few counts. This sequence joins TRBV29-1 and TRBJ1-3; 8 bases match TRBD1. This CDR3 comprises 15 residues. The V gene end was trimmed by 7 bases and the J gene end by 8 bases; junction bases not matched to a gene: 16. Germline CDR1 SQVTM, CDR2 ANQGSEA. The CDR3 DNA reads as TGCAGCGCCCAGGGGGCGCAGGGGGGCGGTCACACCATATATTTT. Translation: CSAQGAQGGGHTIYF.